These 30 T cell receptor beta chains came from one sample sequenced in a study of blood T cell repertoires in COVID-19. Clones were read by immunoSEQ multiplex PCR, and TCRdb kept only the in-frame ones, dropping some. The sample records fewer than 450,000 clones, around 90% being singletons. Sequenced: PBMCs or T cells enriched from blood (not recorded which). The receptors derive from a woman aged 18-29 years who had recovered from COVID-19.

This sequence joins TRBV29-1 and TRBJ2-7; 9 bases are a match to TRBD1. Germline V gene data show CDR1 as SQVTM and CDR2 as ANQGSEA. V lost 6 bases to trimming and J lost 5 bases; unmatched junction nucleotides: 5. CDR3 size: 12 residues. CDR3 coding DNA: TGCAGCGTCCGGGGACAGGGTGACGAGCAGTACTTC. Amino acids: CSVRGQGDEQYF.

The sample holds a few counts of this clone. V and J are TRBV3-1 (or the pseudogene TRBV3-2) and TRBJ2-1; TRBD2 agrees at 12 bases. Germline V gene lookup returns CDR1 LGHDT and CDR2 YNNKEL (reference sequence). J lost 3 bases, V lost 3 bases, and 12 bases had no gene match. The CDR3 contains 19 residues. Here the CDR3 DNA reads TGTGCCAGCAGCCACCCATTGACTAGCGGGGGACCAAACTACAATGAGCAGTTCTTC. It specifies CASSHPLTSGGPNYNEQFF.

The rearrangement links TRBV19 to TRBJ1-1; the D is unclear. The CDR3 is made up of 13 amino acids. Germline V gives CDR1 LNHDA, CDR2 SQIVND (reference sequence). V was trimmed by 5 bases and J by 2 bases, leaving 9 bases between them. The DNA of the CDR3 is TGTGCCAGTAGTCTCTGGCAAAACACTGAAGCTTTCTTT. Protein product: CASSLWQNTEAFF.

The V call is TRBV2, the J call TRBJ1-2; weak D call: TRBD1 (5 bases). With 6 bases removed from V and 0 bases from J, the gap between germline ends came to 8 bases. Germline-derived CDR1 and CDR2 are SNHLY and FYNNEI. The CDR3 spans 13 residues. The CDR3 nucleotides are TGTGCCAGCAGGGACAATTCTAACTATGGCTACACCTTC. This gives the protein CASRDNSNYGYTF.

J is TRBJ1-2 and V is TRBV2; possibly TRBD1 for D (6 bases). V gave up 6 bases and J gave up 8 bases, with 19 bases separating them. Germline V gene sequence: CDR1 SNHLY, CDR2 FYNNEI. This CDR3 comprises 14 residues. CDR3 nucleotides: TGTGCCAGCAGACTCACAGGGCCCATGAGGGGCTACACCTTC. Its protein product is CASRLTGPMRGYTF.

The genes are TRBV5-1 and TRBJ2-2; 11 bases agree with TRBD1. With V trimmed by 6 bases and J by 5 bases, 3 bases remained unmatched. From germline, CDR1 is SGHRS and CDR2 YFSETQ. The length of the CDR3 is 14 residues. CDR3 sequence: CASTGTGGTGELFF. DNA for the CDR3: TGCGCCAGCACCGGGACAGGGGGGACCGGGGAGCTGTTTTTT.

The V gene is TRBV11-2, the J gene TRBJ2-5; TRBD1 aligns across 9 bases. The CDR3 sequence is 14 residues long. J gave up 2 bases and V 3 bases, and 1 base lay outside the gene matches. Germline CDR1 SGHAT, CDR2 FQNNGV. The CDR3, as DNA: TGTGCCAGCAGCTTGGGGACAGGGCAAGAGACCCAGTACTTC. This sequence encodes CASSLGTGQETQYF. Combining the CDR3 with reference TRBV11-2 and TRBJ2-5 gives the whole variable domain EAGVAQSPRYKIIEKRQSVAFWCNPISGHATLYWYQQILGQGPKLLIQFQNNGVVDDSQLPKDRFSAERLKGVDSTLKIQPAKLEDSAVYLCASSLGTGQETQYFGPGTRLLVL.

This clone has a handful of counts. Additional DNA sequences in this sample encode the identical CDR3. The chain employs TRBV5-1 and TRBJ2-3; 9 bases line up with TRBD1. The CDR3 covers 14 residues. CDR1 and CDR2 (germline): SGHRS, YFSETQ. With V trimmed by 1 base and J by 4 bases, 1 base remained unmatched. The CDR3 coding sequence is TGCGCCAGCAGCTTGACAGGGGGCGCAGATACGCAGTATTTT. This translates into CASSLTGGADTQYF.

The chain couples TRBV18 to TRBJ1-6; 9 bases are a match to TRBD1. This CDR3 is built from 15 residues. Per germline, CDR1 KGHSH and CDR2 LQKENI. The junction had 5 bases not matched to a gene; V was cut back by 4 bases and J by 7 bases. The CDR3 protein is CASSRVDRGNSPLHF. The CDR3, as DNA: TGTGCCAGCTCACGGGTGGACAGGGGCAATTCACCCCTCCACTTT.

The chain has TRBV21-1 and TRBJ1-2. TRBV21-1 has pseudogene status. The CDR3 contains 15 residues. CDR3 protein: CASSKASGGDYGYTF. The CDR3 DNA reads TGTGCCAGCAGCAAAGCATCGGGGGGGGACTATGGCTACACCTTC.

J is TRBJ1-3 and V is TRBV6-5; 7 nucleotides match TRBD1. V dropped 4 bases and J dropped 4; count of bases not matched to a gene: 7. Germline CDR1 is MNHEY and CDR2 is SVGAGI. The CDR3 contains 15 residues. In DNA, the CDR3 is TGTGCCAGCAGTTCGCACAGGGGATTCGGAAACACCATATATTTT. This codes for CASSSHRGFGNTIYF.

This sequence joins TRBV7-9 and TRBJ2-3; 10 bases fit TRBD1. From germline, CDR1 is SEHNR and CDR2 FQNEAQ (reference sequence). The V segment lost 5 bases and the J segment 3 bases; nucleotides outside the gene matches: 11. This CDR3 has 17 amino acids. The CDR3 bases are TGTGCCAGCAGCCCCCGGGTCCGGACAGGGGGGACAGATACGCAGTATTTT. Its protein is CASSPRVRTGGTDTQYF. The entire variable domain, with the rest obtained from reference TRBV7-9 and TRBJ2-3, is as follows: DTGVSQNPRHKITKRGQNVTFRCDPISEHNRLYWYRQTLGQGPEFLTYFQNEAQLEKSRLLSDRFSAERPKGSFSTLEIQRTEQGDSAMYLCASSPRVRTGGTDTQYFGPGTRLTVL.

The V and J genes are TRBV7-2 and TRBJ1-1; possibly TRBD1 for D (5 bases). CDR1 and CDR2 from the germline V gene are SGHTA and FQGNSA. The V gene lost 4 bases and the J gene lost 0 bases, with 9 bases spanning the gap. The CDR3 is 14 residues long. CDR3 in DNA: TGTGCCAGCAGCTGGGGCAGCTTGAACACTGAAGCTTTCTTT. Its translation: CASSWGSLNTEAFF.

This clone was detected only a few times. The chain recombines TRBV30 with TRBJ2-7, with 12 bases that match TRBD2. Per germline, CDR1 GTSNPN and CDR2 SVGIG (reference sequence). This CDR3 is built from 15 residues. Unmatched junction bases numbered 2, after V lost 0 bases and J lost 2 bases. CDR3 bases: TGTGCCTGGAGTGTCGGACTAGCGGGGCCCTACGAGCAGTACTTC. The encoded protein is CAWSVGLAGPYEQYF.

V is TRBV6-5 and J is TRBJ1-2; D unclear. The germline gives CDR1 MNHEY, CDR2 SVGAGI. Trimming took off 11 bases at V and 5 bases at J, with 18 bases between the two ends. The CDR3 covers 13 residues. The CDR3 nucleotides are TGTGCCTCTCGGCAGGATTATCTATATGGCTACACCTTC. This encodes CASRQDYLYGYTF.

The V and J genes are TRBV5-5 and TRBJ1-2; TRBD1 agrees at 9 bases. CDR3 length: 16 amino acids. CDR1 is SGHKS, CDR2 YYEKEE, per germline (reference sequence). Unmatched junction bases numbered 4, after V lost 0 bases and J lost 1 base. This CDR3 reads CASSLGLGQGNYGYTF. In nucleotides, the CDR3 is TGTGCCAGCAGCTTGGGGTTGGGACAGGGTAACTATGGCTACACCTTC.

The table lists this clone with a few counts. This chain joins TRBV2 and TRBJ2-3; D is uncertain. V lost 4 bases and J 6 bases, leaving 14 bases between the germline ends. The CDR3 totals 14 residues. Germline V gives CDR1 SNHLY, CDR2 FYNNEI. CDR3: CASSAPSHSDTQYF. The CDR3 DNA follows: TGTGCCAGCAGTGCCCCATCTCACAGCGATACGCAGTATTTT.

J is TRBJ2-7 and V is TRBV15; D is ambiguous. This CDR3 has 11 residues. In germline, CDR1 is LNHNV, CDR2 YYDKDF (reference sequence). The germline V and J ends were trimmed by 3 bases and 4 bases, with 4 bases remaining between them. CDR3 nucleotides: TGTGCCACCAGCAGCTATTACGAGCAGTACTTC. Encoded protein: CATSSYYEQYF.

This clone was recorded only once. V is TRBV2 and J is TRBJ2-3, with TRBD2 identical over 11 bases. Trimming cost V 8 bases and J 5 bases; bases outside gene matches: 12. Per germline, CDR1 SNHLY and CDR2 FYNNEI. The CDR3 is made up of 16 amino acids. In nucleotides, the CDR3 is TGTGCCAGCCGAGGAGGTAGCGGGGGGGCCAAAGATACGCAGTATTTT. Translation gives CASRGGSGGAKDTQYF.

CDR3 protein: CASSSIRTRRDTEAFF. DNA of the CDR3: TGTGCCAGCAGCTCAATAAGGACACGTCGGGACACTGAAGCTTTCTTT. The chain recombines TRBV11-2 with TRBJ1-1; possibly TRBD1 for D (5 bases). The length of the CDR3 is 16 residues. V lost 4 bases and J lost 3, with 18 bases in between. Germline V gene sequence: CDR1 SGHAT, CDR2 FQNNGV.

The J gene is TRBJ1-5, the V gene TRBV27; D uncertain. V lost 3 bases, J lost 0 bases, and 6 bases lay in between. The CDR3 is made up of 14 amino acids. Germline lookup yields CDR1 MNHEY and CDR2 SMNVEV (reference sequence). The chain's CDR3 is CASSFQDSNQPQHF. The CDR3 region has the DNA TGTGCCAGCAGTTTTCAGGATAGCAATCAGCCCCAGCATTTT.

The J gene is TRBJ2-7, the V gene TRBV5-4; TRBD1 matches at 8 bases. The CDR3 is made up of 16 amino acids. Germline-derived CDR1 and CDR2 are SGHNT and YYREEE (reference sequence). V trimming: 3 bases; J trimming: 1 base; junction bases outside the gene matches: 9. As DNA, the CDR3 is TGTGCCAGCAGCTCGCCCCCCGGACAGGGTTCCTACGAGCAGTACTTC. Amino acids: CASSSPPGQGSYEQYF.

This clone appeared a single time. The rearrangement joins TRBV3-1 (or the pseudogene TRBV3-2) to TRBJ2-7; possibly TRBD2 for D (5 bases). Trimming took 0 bases from V and 2 from J, leaving 14 bases between them. This CDR3 has 16 residues. Germline V gives CDR1 LGHDT, CDR2 YNNKEL (reference sequence). DNA for the CDR3: TGTGCCAGCAGCCAAGATCCGGCGGGTCTCGCCTACGAGCAGTACTTC. This encodes CASSQDPAGLAYEQYF.

V is TRBV19 and J is TRBJ1-1; a possible D gene is TRBD1 (6 bases). The CDR3 extends over 13 amino acids. Per the germline V gene, CDR1 is LNHDA and CDR2 is SQIVND (reference sequence). Trimming took off 2 bases at V and 4 bases at J, with 8 bases between the two ends. The CDR3 nucleotides are TGTGCCAGTAGTATAACCAGGGGCACTGAAGCTTTCTTT. Its protein is CASSITRGTEAFF.

The V and J genes are TRBV15 and TRBJ2-2; D is unresolved. The V end was cut by 0 bases, the J end by 5 bases, with 4 bases between. The germline V gene encodes CDR1 LNHNV and CDR2 YYDKDF (reference sequence). This CDR3 contains 13 residues. CDR3 residues: CATSRDMTGELFF. In DNA form, the CDR3 reads TGTGCCACCAGCAGAGATATGACCGGGGAGCTGTTTTTT.

The chain couples TRBV27 to TRBJ1-2; 7 bases line up with TRBD1. This CDR3 comprises 13 residues. J gave up 6 bases and V 4 bases, and 5 bases lay outside the gene matches. The germline CDR1 and CDR2 sequences are MNHEY and SMNVEV (reference sequence). The CDR3 reads CASSSRDRHGYTF. CDR3 nucleotides: TGTGCCAGCAGTTCCCGGGACAGACATGGCTACACCTTC.

CDR3 DNA: TGTGCCAGCAGTGAATTCAGGGGGAGCAATCAGCCCCAGCATTTT. It encodes CASSEFRGSNQPQHF. The chain has TRBV6-1 and TRBJ1-5; 7 positions agree with TRBD1. Germline trimming cut 2 bases from V and 1 base from J; bases unmatched to any gene: 2. CDR1 and CDR2 from the germline V gene are MNHNS and SASEGT. The CDR3 is 15 residues long.

V is TRBV6-5 and J is TRBJ2-1; maybe TRBD2 (7 bases). Germline V gene lookup returns CDR1 MNHEY and CDR2 SVGAGI. The CDR3 length is 15 residues. V was trimmed by 0 bases and J by 6 bases, leaving 12 bases between them. The CDR3 DNA reads as TGTGCCAGCAGTTACTCGGAGGGGGGGCTCAATGAGCAGTTCTTC. It encodes CASSYSEGGLNEQFF.

The chain carries TRBV5-1 and TRBJ2-5; D call uncertain. Germline V lookup: CDR1 SGHRS, CDR2 YFSETQ. V was shortened by 2 bases and J by 4 bases, with 18 bases between the two germline ends. The CDR3 length is 16 residues. CDR3 bases: TGCGCCAGCAGCTTTCAAGAGGCCAGAGGTCCAGAGACCCAGTACTTC. It is translated as CASSFQEARGPETQYF.

This rearrangement joins TRBV12-5 to TRBJ1-2; 7 positions match TRBD1. The ends lost 5 bases at V and 4 bases at J; junction bases unmatched: 4. This CDR3 is built from 13 residues. Germline CDR1 and CDR2: LGHNT and FRNRAP. For the CDR3, the DNA is TGTGCTAGTGGTGTGACAGGGACCTATGGCTACACCTTC. Translated, it gives CASGVTGTYGYTF.